This note documents a single TCR beta chain sequence. The source of the sample is a study of PD-1 blockade in classical Hodgkin lymphoma. Following autologous stem cell transplantation, relapse occurred in every patient, and exposure to brentuximab vedotin varied. Libraries were prepared by immunoSEQ multiplex PCR; TCRdb keeps only in-frame clonotypes and omits some of them. Of about 150,000 clones listed, 78% are singletons. The sequences come from peripheral blood mononuclear cells (PBMCs), collected before the second cycle of nivolumab. The TCR comes from a human donor with classical Hodgkin lymphoma.

The CDR3 DNA reads TGTGCCAGCAGTTACTCTTTAGCGGGAGTGTCGGGTGAGCAGTTCTTC. This translates into CASSYSLAGVSGEQFF. This chain connects TRBV6-5 to TRBJ2-1; 9 bases are a match to TRBD2. V dropped 0 bases and J dropped 9; count of bases not matched to a gene: 9. Germline V CDR1 and CDR2: MNHEY, SVGAGI. The CDR3 has 16 residues.